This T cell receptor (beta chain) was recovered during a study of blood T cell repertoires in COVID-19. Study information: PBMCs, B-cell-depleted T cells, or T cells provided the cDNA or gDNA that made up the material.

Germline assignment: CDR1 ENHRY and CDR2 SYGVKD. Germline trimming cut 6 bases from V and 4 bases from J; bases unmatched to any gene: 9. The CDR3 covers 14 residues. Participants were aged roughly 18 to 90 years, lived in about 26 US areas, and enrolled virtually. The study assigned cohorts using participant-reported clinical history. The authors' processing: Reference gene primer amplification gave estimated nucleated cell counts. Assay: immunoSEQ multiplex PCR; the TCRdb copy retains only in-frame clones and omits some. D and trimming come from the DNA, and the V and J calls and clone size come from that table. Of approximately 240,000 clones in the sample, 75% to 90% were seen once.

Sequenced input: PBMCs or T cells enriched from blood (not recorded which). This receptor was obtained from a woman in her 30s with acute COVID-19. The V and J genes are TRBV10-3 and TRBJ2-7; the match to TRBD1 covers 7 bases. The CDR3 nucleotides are TGTGCCATCAGGATCGACAGGGTGGGTTACGAGCAGTACTTC. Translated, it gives CAIRIDRVGYEQYF.